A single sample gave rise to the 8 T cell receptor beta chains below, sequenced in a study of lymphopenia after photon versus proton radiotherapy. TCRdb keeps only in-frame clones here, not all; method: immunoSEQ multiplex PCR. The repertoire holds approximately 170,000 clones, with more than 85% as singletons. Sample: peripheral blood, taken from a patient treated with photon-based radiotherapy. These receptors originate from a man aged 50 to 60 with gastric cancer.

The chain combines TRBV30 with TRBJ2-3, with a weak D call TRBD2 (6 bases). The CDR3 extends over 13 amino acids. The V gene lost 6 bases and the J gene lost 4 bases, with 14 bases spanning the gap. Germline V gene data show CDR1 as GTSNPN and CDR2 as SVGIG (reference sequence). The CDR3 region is CACQPREADTQYF. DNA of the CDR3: TGTGCCTGCCAACCGAGGGAGGCAGATACGCAGTATTTT.

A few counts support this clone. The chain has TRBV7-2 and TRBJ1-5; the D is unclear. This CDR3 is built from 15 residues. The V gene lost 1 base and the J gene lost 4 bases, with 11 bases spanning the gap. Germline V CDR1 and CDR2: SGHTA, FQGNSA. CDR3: CASSLEASPNQPQHF. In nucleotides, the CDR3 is TGTGCCAGCAGCTTAGAGGCCAGCCCGAATCAGCCCCAGCATTTT. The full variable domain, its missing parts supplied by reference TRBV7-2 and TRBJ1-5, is GAGVSQSPSNKVTEKGKDVELRCDPISGHTALYWYRQSLGQGLEFLIYFQGNSAPDKSGLPSDRFSAERTGGSVSTLTIQRTQQEDSAVYLCASSLEASPNQPQHFGDGTRLSIL.

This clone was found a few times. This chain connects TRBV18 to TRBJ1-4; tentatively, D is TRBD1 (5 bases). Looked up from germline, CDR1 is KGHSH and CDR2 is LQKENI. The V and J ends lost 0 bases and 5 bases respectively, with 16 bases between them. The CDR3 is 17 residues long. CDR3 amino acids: CASSPPRQGLTNEKLFF. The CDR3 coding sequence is TGTGCCAGCTCACCACCGCGGCAGGGCCTCACCAATGAAAAACTGTTTTTT. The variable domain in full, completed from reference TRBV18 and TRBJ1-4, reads NAGVMQNPRHLVRRRGQEARLRCSPMKGHSHVYWYRQLPEEGLKFMVYLQKENIIDESGMPKERFSAEFPKEGPSILRIQQVVRGDSAAYFCASSPPRQGLTNEKLFFGSGTQLSVL.

The CDR3 DNA sequence: TGTGCCAGCAGTTACGGGGAGAACACCGGGGAGCTGTTTTTT. Its protein product is CASSYGENTGELFF. The gene calls are TRBV6-5 and TRBJ2-2; D remains unclear. The CDR3 is 14 residues long. Trimming took off 2 bases at V and 1 base at J, with 5 bases between the two ends. The germline V gene has CDR1 MNHEY and CDR2 SVGAGI.

CDR3 DNA: TGTGCCAGCAGCGGCCTCACAGGCACTGAAGCTTTCTTT. The encoded protein is CASSGLTGTEAFF. This sequence joins TRBV5-4 and TRBJ1-1, with D possibly being TRBD1 (5 bases). The CDR3 is made up of 13 amino acids. Trimming took 4 bases from V and 4 from J, leaving 11 bases between them. In germline, CDR1 is SGHNT, CDR2 YYREEE (reference sequence).

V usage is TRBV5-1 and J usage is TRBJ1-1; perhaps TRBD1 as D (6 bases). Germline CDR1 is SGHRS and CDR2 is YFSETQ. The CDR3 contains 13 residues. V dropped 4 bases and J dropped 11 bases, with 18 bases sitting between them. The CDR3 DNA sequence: TGCGCCAGCAGCCAAGGACAGCAAAGTATGGCTTTCTTT. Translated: CASSQGQQSMAFF. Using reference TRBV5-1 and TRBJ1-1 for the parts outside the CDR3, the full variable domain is KAGVTQTPRYLIKTRGQQVTLSCSPISGHRSVSWYQQTPGQGLQFLFEYFSETQRNKGNFPGRFSGRQFSNSRSEMNVSTLELGDSALYLCASSQGQQSMAFFGQGTRLTVV.

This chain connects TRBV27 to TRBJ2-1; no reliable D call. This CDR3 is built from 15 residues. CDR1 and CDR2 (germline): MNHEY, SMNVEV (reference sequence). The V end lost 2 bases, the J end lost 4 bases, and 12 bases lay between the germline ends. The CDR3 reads CASSLEQSPYNEQFF. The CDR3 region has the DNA TGTGCCAGCAGTTTAGAACAAAGCCCATACAATGAGCAGTTCTTC.

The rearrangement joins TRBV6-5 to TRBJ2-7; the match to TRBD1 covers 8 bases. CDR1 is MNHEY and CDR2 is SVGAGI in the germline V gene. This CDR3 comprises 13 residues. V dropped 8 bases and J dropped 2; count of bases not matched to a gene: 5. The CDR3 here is CASRGQGAYEQYF. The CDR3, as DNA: TGTGCCAGCCGCGGACAGGGCGCCTACGAGCAGTACTTC.